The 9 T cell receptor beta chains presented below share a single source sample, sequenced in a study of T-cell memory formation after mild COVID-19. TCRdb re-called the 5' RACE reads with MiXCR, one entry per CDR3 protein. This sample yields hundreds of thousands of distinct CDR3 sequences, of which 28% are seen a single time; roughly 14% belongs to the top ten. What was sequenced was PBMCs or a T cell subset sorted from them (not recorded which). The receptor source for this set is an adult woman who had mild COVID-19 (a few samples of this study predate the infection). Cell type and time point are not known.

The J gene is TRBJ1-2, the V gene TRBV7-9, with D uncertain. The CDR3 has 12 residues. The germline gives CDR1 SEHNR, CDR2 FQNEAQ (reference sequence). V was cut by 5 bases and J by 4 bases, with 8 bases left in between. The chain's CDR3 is CASSQESYGYTF. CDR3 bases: TGTGCCAGCAGCCAAGAATCCTATGGCTACACCTTC.

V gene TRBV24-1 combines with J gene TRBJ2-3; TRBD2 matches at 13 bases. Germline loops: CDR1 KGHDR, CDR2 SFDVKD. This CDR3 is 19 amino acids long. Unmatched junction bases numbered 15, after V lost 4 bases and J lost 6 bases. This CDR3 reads CATSEAGTSGTWYGDTQYF. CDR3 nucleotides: TGTGCCACCAGTGAGGCCGGGACTAGCGGGACGTGGTATGGGGATACGCAGTATTTT.

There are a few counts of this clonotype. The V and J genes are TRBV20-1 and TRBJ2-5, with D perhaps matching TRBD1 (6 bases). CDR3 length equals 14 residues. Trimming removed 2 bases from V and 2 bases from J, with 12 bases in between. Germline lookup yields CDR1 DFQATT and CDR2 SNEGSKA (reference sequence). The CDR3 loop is CSARPRTDQETQYF. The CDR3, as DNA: TGCAGTGCTAGACCTCGGACAGATCAAGAGACCCAGTACTTC.

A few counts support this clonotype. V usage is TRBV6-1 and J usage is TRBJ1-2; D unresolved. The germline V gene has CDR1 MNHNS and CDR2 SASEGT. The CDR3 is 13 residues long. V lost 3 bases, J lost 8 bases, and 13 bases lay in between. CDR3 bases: TGTGCCAGCAGTGAGGACGGTTATGGAGGCTACACCTTC. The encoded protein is CASSEDGYGGYTF.

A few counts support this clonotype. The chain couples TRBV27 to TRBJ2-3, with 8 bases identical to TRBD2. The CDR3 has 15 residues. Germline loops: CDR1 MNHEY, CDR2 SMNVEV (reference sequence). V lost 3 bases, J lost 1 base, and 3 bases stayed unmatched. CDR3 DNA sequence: TGTGCCAGCAGTTTTCAAGCGGGAGGCACAGATACGCAGTATTTT. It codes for CASSFQAGGTDTQYF.

In nucleotides, the CDR3 is TGTGCCAGCAGTTTAAGAGGGGCCGATGAGCAGTTCTTC. Translating it yields CASSLRGADEQFF. The J gene is TRBJ2-1, the V gene TRBV12-3 or TRBV12-4; D is perhaps TRBD1 or TRBD2 (5 bases each). V was clipped by 2 bases and J by 8 bases, with 10 bases between them. The CDR3 totals 13 residues.

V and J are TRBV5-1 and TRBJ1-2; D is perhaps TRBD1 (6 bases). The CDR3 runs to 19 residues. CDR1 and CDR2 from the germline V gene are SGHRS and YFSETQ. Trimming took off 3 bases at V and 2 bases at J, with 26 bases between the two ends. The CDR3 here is CASSSFSGVARTDNYGYTF. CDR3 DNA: TGCGCCAGCAGCTCGTTTTCAGGGGTGGCCCGGACGGACAACTATGGCTACACCTTC.

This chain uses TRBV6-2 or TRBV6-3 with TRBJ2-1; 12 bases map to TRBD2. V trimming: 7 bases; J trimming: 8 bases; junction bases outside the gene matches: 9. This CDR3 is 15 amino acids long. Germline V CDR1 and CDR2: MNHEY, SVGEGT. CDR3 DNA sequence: TGTGCCAGCAACCGACTAGCGGGAGAAGGCCATGAGCAGTTCTTC. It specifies CASNRLAGEGHEQFF.

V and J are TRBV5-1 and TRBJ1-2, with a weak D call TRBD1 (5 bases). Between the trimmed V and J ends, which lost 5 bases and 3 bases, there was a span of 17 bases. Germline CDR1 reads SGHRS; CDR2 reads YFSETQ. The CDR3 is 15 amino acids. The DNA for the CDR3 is TGCGCCAGCAGTGCCGGGACTAGGCGGTACTATGGCTACACCTTC. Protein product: CASSAGTRRYYGYTF.